Given below is one T cell receptor (beta chain) in context. This entry belongs to a study of blood T cell repertoires in COVID-19. Across the study: Sites across the United States, Italy and Spain contributed samples from acute and convalescent COVID-19. The analysed material was cDNA or gDNA that came from T cells, B-cell-depleted T cells, or PBMCs.

Which cohort a participant joined came from the clinical history participants gave. Cohort 3 recovery required two negative PCRs, clearance, or symptom resolution. Method: immunoSEQ multiplex PCR; TCRdb's copy keeps in-frame clones and lacks some. The sample yields fewer than 350,000 clones, 80% to 90% seen once. The junction had 5 bases not matched to a gene; V was cut back by 3 bases and J by 6 bases. Germline-derived CDR1 and CDR2 are DFQATT and SNEGSKA (reference sequence). The CDR3 is made up of 14 amino acids. Sequencing was done on a sample of PBMCs or T cells enriched from blood (not recorded which). This chain uses TRBV20-1 with TRBJ2-3, with 11 positions matching TRBD2. This TCR was sampled from a man in his thirties or forties who had recovered from COVID-19. CDR3 sequence: CSASRLAGGDTQYF. DNA of the CDR3: TGCAGTGCTAGTAGGCTAGCGGGGGGTGATACGCAGTATTTT.